This T cell receptor (beta chain) was profiled in a study of OX40 agonist ivuxolimab in advanced cancers. Study outcomes and limitations: The CD4+ and CD8+ T cells in the blood had expanded clonally by week 6 at 0.1 to 3.0 mg/kg. Relative to CD4+ cells, CD8+ T cells on average had more expanded clones.

With respect to this clone: Its antigen is not known.

Clones were read by immunoSEQ multiplex PCR, and TCRdb kept only the in-frame ones, dropping some. The sample yields some 63,000 clones, 65% to 85% seen once. This CDR3 is 14 amino acids long. V lost 5 bases to trimming and J lost 1 base; unmatched junction nucleotides: 4. Germline CDR1 and CDR2: SEHNR and FQNEAQ (reference sequence). The source of this sequence is an adult with an advanced solid tumor such as melanoma, head and neck, liver or kidney cancer. The chain recombines TRBV7-9 with TRBJ1-1, with 7 bases identical to TRBD1. The sample consisted of CD4+ or CD8+ T cells sorted from blood, taken in a trial of the OX40 agonist ivuxolimab. CDR3 region: CASSLRTGNTEAFF. As DNA, the CDR3 is TGTGCCAGCAGCCTACGGACAGGGAACACTGAAGCTTTCTTT. The full variable domain, its missing parts supplied by reference TRBV7-9 and TRBJ1-1, is DTGVSQNPRHKITKRGQNVTFRCDPISEHNRLYWYRQTLGQGPEFLTYFQNEAQLEKSRLLSDRFSAERPKGSFSTLEIQRTEQGDSAMYLCASSLRTGNTEAFFGQGTRLTVV.